Below are 8 T cell receptor beta chains sequenced from a single sample in a study of blood T cell repertoires in COVID-19. Clones were read by immunoSEQ multiplex PCR, and TCRdb kept only the in-frame ones, dropping some. The repertoire includes approximately 110,000 clones, around four fifths of them detected once, and roughly 0.89% sits in the top ten. The sample was peripheral blood. The receptors were sampled from a woman in her 70s with acute or convalescent COVID-19.

The genes are TRBV5-1 and TRBJ2-3; 8 bases agree with TRBD1. Germline V gene lookup returns CDR1 SGHRS and CDR2 YFSETQ. The CDR3 covers 16 residues. J lost 2 bases, V lost 4 bases, and 9 bases had no gene match. The CDR3 region is CASSGDRGAHTDTQYF. For the CDR3, the DNA is TGCGCCAGCAGCGGTGACAGGGGCGCCCACACAGATACGCAGTATTTT.

This clone was observed a single time. The chain links TRBV29-1 to TRBJ1-1; D not resolved. The CDR3 totals 13 residues. Germline V lookup: CDR1 SQVTM, CDR2 ANQGSEA. Trimming shortened V by 5 bases and J by 2 bases, and 12 bases separated the two germline ends. In DNA form, the CDR3 reads TGCAGCGTTCCCAGGAACTCAAACACTGAAGCTTTCTTT. Translation gives CSVPRNSNTEAFF.

V usage is TRBV7-8 and J usage is TRBJ1-2; D is perhaps TRBD1 (5 bases). The germline V gene encodes CDR1 SGHVS and CDR2 FQNEAQ. V was clipped by 5 bases and J by 11 bases, with 15 bases between them. This CDR3 spans 12 amino acids. The CDR3 loop reads CASSPRDSRYTF. The CDR3 DNA reads as TGTGCCAGCAGCCCCCGAGACAGCCGGTACACCTTC.

V and J are TRBV9 and TRBJ2-1; possible D gene TRBD1, 5 bases. Per germline, CDR1 SGDLS and CDR2 YYNGEE. The CDR3 extends over 15 amino acids. V lost 1 base and J lost 2, with 10 bases in between. The CDR3 loop is CASSVTQVPYNEQFF. The CDR3 DNA reads TGTGCCAGCAGCGTAACACAGGTTCCCTACAATGAGCAGTTCTTC.

V is TRBV5-6 and J is TRBJ1-1, with D tentatively TRBD1 (6 bases). The CDR3 spans 14 residues. The germline gives CDR1 SGHDT, CDR2 YYEEEE. The germline V and J ends were trimmed by 4 bases and 4 bases, with 14 bases remaining between them. The CDR3 bases are TGTGCCAGCAGCATCAGGGGAAGATTCACTGAAGCTTTCTTT. It translates to CASSIRGRFTEAFF.

This rearrangement joins TRBV5-5 to TRBJ2-2; D remains unclear. With 1 base removed from V and 2 bases from J, the gap between germline ends came to 9 bases. CDR1 is SGHKS and CDR2 is YYEKEE in the germline V gene (reference sequence). This CDR3 has 15 residues. CDR3 region: CASSLTQANTGELFF. The CDR3 nucleotides are TGTGCCAGCAGCTTGACGCAGGCCAACACCGGGGAGCTGTTTTTT.

This clone was recorded a few times. This chain connects TRBV19 to TRBJ2-4, with D possibly TRBD1 on 6 matching bases. The CDR3 totals 14 residues. V was trimmed by 5 bases and J by 1 base, leaving 9 bases between them. Germline V gene data show CDR1 as LNHDA and CDR2 as SQIVND (reference sequence). As DNA, the CDR3 is TGTGCCAGTAGTGACCAGGGGGCCAAAAACATTCAGTACTTC. As protein: CASSDQGAKNIQYF.

The chain recombines TRBV3-1 (or the pseudogene TRBV3-2) with TRBJ1-2; D gene unclear. The CDR3 has 13 residues. V lost 4 bases, J lost 7 bases, and 13 bases lay in between. Germline CDR1 is LGHDT and CDR2 is YNNKEL (reference sequence). The CDR3 region is CASSLDFTGGYTF. The CDR3 DNA reads TGTGCCAGCAGCCTAGATTTTACTGGTGGCTACACCTTC.